The present TCR beta chain was sequenced within a study of blood T cell repertoires in COVID-19. The ends lost 1 base at V and 9 bases at J; junction bases unmatched: 5. Germline values: CDR1 LGHDT, CDR2 YNNKEL (reference sequence). This CDR3 spans 14 amino acids. Clones were sequenced by immunoSEQ multiplex PCR, and TCRdb holds only the in-frame ones, with some missing. The sample includes fewer than 150,000 clones, 85% of them seen just once. J is TRBJ1-3 and V is TRBV3-1 (or the pseudogene TRBV3-2), with 8 bases matching TRBD1. The receptor's source is a human donor in a cohort sampled during active COVID-19. Sample: peripheral blood. The CDR3 region has the DNA TGTGCCAGCAGCCAAGGCAGGGGGCTAATCACCATATATTTT. Its translation is CASSQGRGLITIYF.